These T cell receptor beta chains were read from a single sample in a study of T cell responses to AZD1222 COVID-19 vaccine. Using immunoSEQ multiplex PCR, the repertoire was profiled, and TCRdb retains in-frame clones only, with some absent. The repertoire holds approximately 64,000 clones, with roughly 84% as singletons. The sample here was peripheral blood, taken on day 0 of AZD1222 vaccination. The receptor source for this set is an adult in good health. Each CDR3 is given with its conserved first and last residue. Fields, in order: CDR3 length, D gene, V gene, J gene, clone size, CDR3 protein, CDR3 DNA. The D gene is left open where the match is weak. Size values are once, few and many counts, or a class for expanded clones, and some rows have none.

len: 19; d_gene: TRBD2; v_gene: TRBV9; j_gene: TRBJ2-6; abundance: once; CDR3aa: CASSVESSGGISGANVLTF; CDR3nt: TGTGCCAGCAGCGTAGAGAGTAGCGGGGGAATCTCTGGGGCCAACGTCCTGACTTTC
len: 13; d_gene: -; v_gene: TRBV6-2/TRBV6-3; j_gene: TRBJ1-2; abundance: -; CDR3aa: CASSYVQSYGYTF; CDR3nt: TGTGCCAGCAGTTACGTTCAGTCCTATGGCTACACCTTC
len: 13; d_gene: -; v_gene: TRBV11-2; j_gene: TRBJ1-2; abundance: -; CDR3aa: CASSLGQFYGYTF; CDR3nt: TGTGCCAGCAGCTTAGGACAGTTCTATGGCTACACCTTC
len: 14; d_gene: -; v_gene: TRBV10-3; j_gene: TRBJ2-7; abundance: -; CDR3aa: CAISEEGSPYEQYF; CDR3nt: TGTGCCATCAGTGAAGAGGGATCCCCCTACGAGCAGTACTTC
len: 10; d_gene: -; v_gene: TRBV20-1; j_gene: TRBJ2-7; abundance: -; CDR3aa: CSALKTEQYF; CDR3nt: TGCAGTGCCCTAAAGACCGAGCAGTACTTC
len: 13; d_gene: -; v_gene: TRBV4-1; j_gene: TRBJ2-7; abundance: few; CDR3aa: CASSHKDGYEQYF; CDR3nt: TGCGCCAGCAGCCACAAGGACGGCTACGAGCAGTACTTC
len: 15; d_gene: -; v_gene: TRBV6-5; j_gene: TRBJ2-7; abundance: once; CDR3aa: CASTSAGGDEDEQYF; CDR3nt: TGTGCCAGCACATCGGCAGGGGGGGATGAGGACGAGCAGTACTTC
len: 16; d_gene: -; v_gene: TRBV15; j_gene: TRBJ1-5; abundance: -; CDR3aa: CATSRDGQASNQPQHF; CDR3nt: TGTGCCACCAGCAGAGACGGGCAGGCTAGCAATCAGCCCCAGCATTTT
len: 16; d_gene: -; v_gene: TRBV10-3; j_gene: TRBJ2-1; abundance: -; CDR3aa: CALRRGGSGAGNEQFF; CDR3nt: TGTGCCCTCCGACGGGGAGGTTCGGGGGCGGGAAATGAGCAGTTCTTC
len: 15; d_gene: -; v_gene: TRBV28; j_gene: TRBJ1-1; abundance: -; CDR3aa: CASSSPSGAETEAFF; CDR3nt: TGTGCCAGCAGTTCCCCTTCGGGAGCGGAGACTGAAGCTTTCTTT
len: 14; d_gene: -; v_gene: TRBV5-1; j_gene: TRBJ2-3; abundance: once; CDR3aa: CASSLSQQGDTQYF; CDR3nt: TGCGCCAGCAGCTTGTCTCAGCAGGGTGATACGCAGTATTTT
len: 13; d_gene: TRBD1; v_gene: TRBV7-2; j_gene: TRBJ1-1; abundance: -; CDR3aa: CASSATGGTEAFF; CDR3nt: TGTGCCAGCAGCGCTACAGGGGGCACTGAAGCTTTCTTT
len: 12; d_gene: -; v_gene: TRBV7-9; j_gene: TRBJ1-2; abundance: -; CDR3aa: CASNGEGYGYTF; CDR3nt: TGTGCCAGCAATGGGGAGGGCTATGGCTACACCTTC
len: 14; d_gene: TRBD1; v_gene: TRBV4-1; j_gene: TRBJ1-4; abundance: -; CDR3aa: CASTTGGGNEKLFF; CDR3nt: TGCGCCAGCACTACAGGGGGCGGGAATGAAAAACTGTTTTTT
len: 16; d_gene: -; v_gene: TRBV7-6; j_gene: TRBJ1-4; abundance: -; CDR3aa: CASSKTTGQLNEKLFF; CDR3nt: TGTGCCAGCAGCAAGACTACAGGGCAGCTGAATGAAAAACTGTTTTTT
len: 12; d_gene: -; v_gene: TRBV18; j_gene: TRBJ2-7; abundance: -; CDR3aa: CASSPSAYEQYF; CDR3nt: TGTGCCAGCTCACCCTCGGCCTACGAGCAGTACTTC
len: 14; d_gene: -; v_gene: TRBV6-4; j_gene: TRBJ2-7; abundance: -; CDR3aa: CASSERIGGYEQYF; CDR3nt: TGTGCCAGCAGTGAAAGGATAGGGGGCTACGAGCAGTACTTC
len: 14; d_gene: -; v_gene: TRBV30; j_gene: TRBJ1-4; abundance: -; CDR3aa: CAWGAGGPNEKLFF; CDR3nt: TGTGCCTGGGGGGCCGGGGGCCCGAATGAAAAACTGTTTTTT
len: 13; d_gene: -; v_gene: TRBV19; j_gene: TRBJ1-3; abundance: -; CDR3aa: CASSTRSGNTIYF; CDR3nt: TGTGCCAGTTCGACACGCTCTGGAAACACCATATATTTT
len: 14; d_gene: -; v_gene: TRBV5-6; j_gene: TRBJ1-2; abundance: -; CDR3aa: CASSLGRQDSGYTF; CDR3nt: TGTGCCAGCAGCTTAGGGAGACAGGACTCTGGCTACACCTTC
len: 14; d_gene: TRBD1; v_gene: TRBV7-2; j_gene: TRBJ1-2; abundance: -; CDR3aa: CASRPGQENYGYTF; CDR3nt: TGTGCCAGCAGGCCGGGACAGGAAAACTATGGCTACACCTTC
len: 12; d_gene: -; v_gene: TRBV6-6; j_gene: TRBJ1-6; abundance: -; CDR3aa: CATFLYNSPLHF; CDR3nt: TGTGCCACATTCCTGTATAATTCACCCCTCCACTTT
len: 19; d_gene: -; v_gene: TRBV3-1/TRBV3-2; j_gene: TRBJ1-3; abundance: -; CDR3aa: CASSQDSDGGATSGNTIYF; CDR3nt: TGTGCCAGCAGCCAAGATTCGGACGGAGGGGCCACCTCTGGAAACACCATATATTTT
len: 14; d_gene: TRBD1; v_gene: TRBV29-1; j_gene: TRBJ1-2; abundance: -; CDR3aa: CSVDPDRRTSGYTF; CDR3nt: TGCAGCGTCGACCCGGACAGGAGAACGTCGGGCTACACCTTC
len: 16; d_gene: TRBD1; v_gene: TRBV19; j_gene: TRBJ1-1; abundance: once; CDR3aa: CASTEGAGFLNTEAFF; CDR3nt: TGTGCCAGTACCGAGGGGGCAGGCTTCTTGAACACTGAAGCTTTCTTT
len: 13; d_gene: -; v_gene: TRBV6-5; j_gene: TRBJ1-1; abundance: few; CDR3aa: CASRGGRNTEAFF; CDR3nt: TGTGCCAGCAGGGGAGGGCGGAACACTGAAGCTTTCTTT
len: 14; d_gene: -; v_gene: TRBV5-1; j_gene: TRBJ1-2; abundance: once; CDR3aa: CASSLGEGLGGYTF; CDR3nt: TGCGCCAGCAGCTTGGGAGAGGGACTGGGGGGCTACACCTTC
len: 15; d_gene: -; v_gene: TRBV7-9; j_gene: TRBJ2-1; abundance: -; CDR3aa: CASSLHGGPDNEQFF; CDR3nt: TGTGCCAGCAGCTTACATGGGGGGCCGGACAATGAGCAGTTCTTC
len: 13; d_gene: -; v_gene: TRBV2; j_gene: TRBJ1-2; abundance: -; CDR3aa: CASSSFGSYGYTF; CDR3nt: TGTGCCAGCAGTTCATTTGGCTCCTATGGCTACACCTTC
len: 15; d_gene: -; v_gene: TRBV7-8; j_gene: TRBJ2-1; abundance: -; CDR3aa: CASSRYGTEDNEQFF; CDR3nt: TGTGCCAGCAGCCGATACGGGACGGAAGACAATGAGCAGTTCTTC
len: 15; d_gene: TRBD1; v_gene: TRBV2; j_gene: TRBJ1-5; abundance: -; CDR3aa: CASRPPTGAGQPQHF; CDR3nt: TGTGCCAGCAGGCCACCGACAGGGGCAGGACAGCCCCAGCATTTT
len: 11; d_gene: -; v_gene: TRBV20-1; j_gene: TRBJ2-1; abundance: -; CDR3aa: CSASPHNEQFF; CDR3nt: TGCAGTGCTAGTCCCCACAATGAGCAGTTCTTC
len: 15; d_gene: -; v_gene: TRBV4-3; j_gene: TRBJ2-7; abundance: -; CDR3aa: CASSQDRGSSYEQYF; CDR3nt: TGCGCCAGCAGCCAAGATAGGGGGAGCTCCTACGAGCAGTACTTC
len: 14; d_gene: -; v_gene: TRBV14; j_gene: TRBJ2-1; abundance: -; CDR3aa: CASSTRTGYNEQFF; CDR3nt: TGTGCCAGCAGCACCCGGACTGGTTACAATGAGCAGTTCTTC
len: 14; d_gene: -; v_gene: TRBV5-6; j_gene: TRBJ2-7; abundance: -; CDR3aa: CASSLLTDPYEQYF; CDR3nt: TGTGCCAGCAGCTTGTTAACAGACCCCTACGAGCAGTACTTC
len: 17; d_gene: -; v_gene: TRBV28; j_gene: TRBJ1-2; abundance: -; CDR3aa: CASSSSRGDTKYYGYTF; CDR3nt: TGTGCCAGCAGTTCCTCTCGCGGGGACACGAAATACTATGGCTACACCTTC
len: 14; d_gene: TRBD1; v_gene: TRBV4-3; j_gene: TRBJ1-2; abundance: -; CDR3aa: CASSQNDRASGYTF; CDR3nt: TGCGCCAGCAGCCAAAACGACAGGGCGAGTGGCTACACCTTC